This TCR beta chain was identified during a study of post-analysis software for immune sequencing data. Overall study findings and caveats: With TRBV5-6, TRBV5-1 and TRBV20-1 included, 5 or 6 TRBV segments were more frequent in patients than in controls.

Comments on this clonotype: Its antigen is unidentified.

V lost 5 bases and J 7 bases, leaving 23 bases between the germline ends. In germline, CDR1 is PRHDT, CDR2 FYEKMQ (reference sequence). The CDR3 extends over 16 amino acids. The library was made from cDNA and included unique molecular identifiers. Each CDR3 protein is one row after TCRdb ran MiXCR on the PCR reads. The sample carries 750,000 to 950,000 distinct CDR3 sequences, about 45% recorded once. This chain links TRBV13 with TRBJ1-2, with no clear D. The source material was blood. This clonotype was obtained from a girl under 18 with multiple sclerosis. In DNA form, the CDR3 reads TGTGCCAGCAGCCATTCCCCGGGCCCCCAGCTTGGTGGCTACACCTTC. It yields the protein CASSHSPGPQLGGYTF.